This T cell receptor beta chain was recovered during a study of T-cell reconstitution after alpha-beta-depleted transplantation in children. The library targeted TCRbeta and was prepared with unique molecular identifiers. TCRdb independently ran MiXCR on the PCR reads; one entry per CDR3 protein. The sample has roughly 220,000 distinct CDR3 sequences; approximately 9.9% are singletons. CDR3 length: 15 residues. Germline CDR1 is MNHEY and CDR2 is SVGAGI. Trimming took off 6 bases at V and 0 bases at J, with 15 bases between the two ends. This clonotype appeared many times. Specimen: PBMCs from the stem cell graft donor, collected from the stem cell graft. This TCR was sampled from a human donor who donated a stem cell graft to a child with SCID. V and J are TRBV6-5 and TRBJ2-7; no firm D call. The CDR3 loop is CASSRWSHSSYEQYF. CDR3 DNA sequence: TGTGCCAGCAGCCGCTGGAGCCATAGCTCCTACGAGCAGTACTTC.